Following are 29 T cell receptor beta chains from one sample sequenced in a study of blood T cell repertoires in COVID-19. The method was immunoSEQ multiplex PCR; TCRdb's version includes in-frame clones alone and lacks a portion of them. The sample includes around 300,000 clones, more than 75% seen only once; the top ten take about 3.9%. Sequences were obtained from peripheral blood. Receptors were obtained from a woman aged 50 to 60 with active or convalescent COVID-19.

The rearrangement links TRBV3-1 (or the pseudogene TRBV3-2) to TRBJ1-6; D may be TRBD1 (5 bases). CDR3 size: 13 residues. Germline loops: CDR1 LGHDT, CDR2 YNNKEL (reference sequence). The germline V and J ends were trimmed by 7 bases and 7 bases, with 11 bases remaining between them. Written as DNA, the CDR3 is TGTGCCAGCACCCGGGGGAGAAATTCACCCCTCCACTTT. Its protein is CASTRGRNSPLHF.

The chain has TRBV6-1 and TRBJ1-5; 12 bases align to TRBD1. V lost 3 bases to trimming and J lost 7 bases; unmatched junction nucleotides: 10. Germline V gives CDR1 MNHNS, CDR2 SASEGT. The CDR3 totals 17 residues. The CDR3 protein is CASSEKKGQGAGQPQHF. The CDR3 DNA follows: TGTGCCAGCAGTGAGAAAAAGGGACAGGGGGCGGGGCAGCCCCAGCATTTT.

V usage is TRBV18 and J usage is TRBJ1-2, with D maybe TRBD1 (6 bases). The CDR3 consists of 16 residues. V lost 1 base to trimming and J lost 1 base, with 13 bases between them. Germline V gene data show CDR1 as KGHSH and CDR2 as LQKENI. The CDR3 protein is CASSPQSRQVNYGYTF. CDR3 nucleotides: TGTGCCAGCTCACCACAGTCGAGACAGGTTAACTATGGCTACACCTTC.

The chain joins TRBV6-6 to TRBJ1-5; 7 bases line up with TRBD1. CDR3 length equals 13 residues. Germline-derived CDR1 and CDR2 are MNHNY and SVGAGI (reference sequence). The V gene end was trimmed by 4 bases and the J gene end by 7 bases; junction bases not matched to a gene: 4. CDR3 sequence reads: CASSSTGRQPQHF. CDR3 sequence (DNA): TGTGCCAGCAGTTCGACAGGGAGACAGCCCCAGCATTTT.

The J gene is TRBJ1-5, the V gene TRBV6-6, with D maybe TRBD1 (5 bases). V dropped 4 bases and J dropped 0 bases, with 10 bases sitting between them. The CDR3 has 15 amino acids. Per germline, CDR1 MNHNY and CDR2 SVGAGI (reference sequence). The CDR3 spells CASSWGLHSNQPQHF. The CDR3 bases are TGTGCCAGCAGTTGGGGACTTCATAGCAATCAGCCCCAGCATTTT.

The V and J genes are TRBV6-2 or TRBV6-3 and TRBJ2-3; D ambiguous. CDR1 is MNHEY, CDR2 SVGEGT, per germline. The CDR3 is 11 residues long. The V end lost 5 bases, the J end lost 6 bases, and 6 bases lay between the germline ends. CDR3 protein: CASSRWDTQYF. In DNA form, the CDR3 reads TGTGCCAGCAGTCGGTGGGATACGCAGTATTTT.

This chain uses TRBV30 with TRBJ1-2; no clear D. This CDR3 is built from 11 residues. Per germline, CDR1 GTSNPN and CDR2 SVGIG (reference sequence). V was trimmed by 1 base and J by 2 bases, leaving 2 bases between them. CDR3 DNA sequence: TGTGCCTGGAGTGCGAACTATGGCTACACCTTC. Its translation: CAWSANYGYTF.

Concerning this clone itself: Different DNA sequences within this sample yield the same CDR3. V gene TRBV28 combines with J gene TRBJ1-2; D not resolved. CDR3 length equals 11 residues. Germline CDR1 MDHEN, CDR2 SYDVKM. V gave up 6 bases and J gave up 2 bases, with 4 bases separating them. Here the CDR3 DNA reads TGTGCCAGCAGCTCCAACTATGGCTACACCTTC. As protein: CASSSNYGYTF.

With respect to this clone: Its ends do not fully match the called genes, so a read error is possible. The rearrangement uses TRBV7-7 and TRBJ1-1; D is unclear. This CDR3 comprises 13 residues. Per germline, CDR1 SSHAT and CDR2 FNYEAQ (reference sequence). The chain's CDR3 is CASSRDTNTEAFF. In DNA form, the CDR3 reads TGTGCTAGCAGCCGAGACACGAACACTGAAGCTTTCTTT.

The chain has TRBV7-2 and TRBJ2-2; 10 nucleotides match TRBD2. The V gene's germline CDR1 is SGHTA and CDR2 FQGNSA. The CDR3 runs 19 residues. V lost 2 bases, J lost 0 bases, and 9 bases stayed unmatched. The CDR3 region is CASSLILAGSYTNTGELFF. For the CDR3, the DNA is TGTGCCAGCAGCTTAATACTAGCGGGAAGCTACACGAACACCGGGGAGCTGTTTTTT.

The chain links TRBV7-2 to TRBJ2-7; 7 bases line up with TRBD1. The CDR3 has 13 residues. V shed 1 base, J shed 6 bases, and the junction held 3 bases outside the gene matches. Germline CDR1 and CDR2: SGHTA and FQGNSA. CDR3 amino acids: CASSLDYRGEQYF. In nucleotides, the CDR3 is TGTGCCAGCAGCTTAGATTACAGGGGCGAGCAGTACTTC. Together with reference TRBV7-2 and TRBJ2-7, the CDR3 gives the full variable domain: GAGVSQSPSNKVTEKGKDVELRCDPISGHTALYWYRQSLGQGLEFLIYFQGNSAPDKSGLPSDRFSAERTGGSVSTLTIQRTQQEDSAVYLCASSLDYRGEQYFGPGTRLTVT.

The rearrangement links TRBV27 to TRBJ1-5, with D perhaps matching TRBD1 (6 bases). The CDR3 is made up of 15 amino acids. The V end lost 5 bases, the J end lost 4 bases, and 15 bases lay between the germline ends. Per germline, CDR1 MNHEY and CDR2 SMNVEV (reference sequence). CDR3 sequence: CASSRLGAYNQPQHF. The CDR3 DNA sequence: TGTGCCAGCAGTCGACTGGGGGCTTATAATCAGCCCCAGCATTTT.

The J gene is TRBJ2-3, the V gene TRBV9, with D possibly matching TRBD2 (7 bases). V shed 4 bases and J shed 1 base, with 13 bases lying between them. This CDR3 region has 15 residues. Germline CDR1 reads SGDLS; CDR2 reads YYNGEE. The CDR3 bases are TGTGCCAGCAGCTTCCGGGGGGCCCGCACAGATACGCAGTATTTT. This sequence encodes CASSFRGARTDTQYF.

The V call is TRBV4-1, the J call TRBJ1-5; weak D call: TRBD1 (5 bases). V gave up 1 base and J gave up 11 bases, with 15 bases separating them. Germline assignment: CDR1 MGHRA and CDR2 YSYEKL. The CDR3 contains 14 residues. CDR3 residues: CASSQAAGVPAQHF. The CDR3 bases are TGCGCCAGCAGCCAAGCGGCGGGGGTGCCGGCCCAGCATTTT.

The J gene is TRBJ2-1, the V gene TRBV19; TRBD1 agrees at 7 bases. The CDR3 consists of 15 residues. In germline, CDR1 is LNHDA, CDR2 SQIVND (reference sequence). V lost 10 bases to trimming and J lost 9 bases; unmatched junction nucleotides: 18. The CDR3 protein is CATAMGYRGVREQFF. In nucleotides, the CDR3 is TGTGCCACTGCCATGGGGTACAGGGGCGTTCGTGAGCAGTTCTTC.

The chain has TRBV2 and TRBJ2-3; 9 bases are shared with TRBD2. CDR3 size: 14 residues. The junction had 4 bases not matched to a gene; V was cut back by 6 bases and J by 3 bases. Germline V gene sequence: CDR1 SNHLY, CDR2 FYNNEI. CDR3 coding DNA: TGTGCCAGCAGGCTAGCGGGGAGGACAGATACGCAGTATTTT. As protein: CASRLAGRTDTQYF. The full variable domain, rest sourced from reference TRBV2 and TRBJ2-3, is EPEVTQTPSHQVTQMGQEVILRCVPISNHLYFYWYRQILGQKVEFLVSFYNNEISEKSEIFDDQFSVERPDGSNFTLKIRSTKLEDSAMYFCASRLAGRTDTQYFGPGTRLTVL.

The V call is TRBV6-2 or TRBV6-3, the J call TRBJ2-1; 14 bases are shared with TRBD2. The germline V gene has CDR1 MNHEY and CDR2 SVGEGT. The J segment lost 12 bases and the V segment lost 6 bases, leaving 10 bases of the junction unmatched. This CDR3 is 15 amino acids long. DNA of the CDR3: TGTGCCAGCAGCCCACGACTAGCGGGGGGGATTGCGCAGTTCTTC. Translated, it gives CASSPRLAGGIAQFF.

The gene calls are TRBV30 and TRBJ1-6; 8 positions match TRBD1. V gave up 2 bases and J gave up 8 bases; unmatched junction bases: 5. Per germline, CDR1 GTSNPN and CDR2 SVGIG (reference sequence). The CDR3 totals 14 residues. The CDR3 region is CAWSLTGGYSPLHF. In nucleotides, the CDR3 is TGTGCCTGGAGTCTAACAGGGGGGTATTCACCCCTCCACTTT.

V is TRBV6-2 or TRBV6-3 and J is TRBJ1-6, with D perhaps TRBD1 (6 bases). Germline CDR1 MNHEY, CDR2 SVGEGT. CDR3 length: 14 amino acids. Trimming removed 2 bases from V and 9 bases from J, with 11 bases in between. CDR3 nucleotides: TGTGCCAGCAGTTACGAAGGGGGAAGTTCACCCCTCCACTTT. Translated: CASSYEGGSSPLHF.

CDR3 loop: CASSTRGTGINTEAFF. The CDR3 bases are TGTGCCAGCAGCACCCGCGGGACAGGGATTAACACTGAAGCTTTCTTT. The chain joins TRBV7-2 to TRBJ1-1, with 9 bases lining up with TRBD1. The germline V gene encodes CDR1 SGHTA and CDR2 FQGNSA. The CDR3 runs 16 residues. The V and J ends lost 5 bases and 2 bases, in that order; junction bases with no gene match: 9.

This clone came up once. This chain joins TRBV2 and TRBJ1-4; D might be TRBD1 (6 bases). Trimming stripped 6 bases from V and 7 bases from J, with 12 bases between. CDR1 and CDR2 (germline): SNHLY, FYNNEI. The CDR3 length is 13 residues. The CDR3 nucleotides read TGTGCCAGCAGGAGGGGGAATGGTGAAAAACTGTTTTTT. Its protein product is CASRRGNGEKLFF.

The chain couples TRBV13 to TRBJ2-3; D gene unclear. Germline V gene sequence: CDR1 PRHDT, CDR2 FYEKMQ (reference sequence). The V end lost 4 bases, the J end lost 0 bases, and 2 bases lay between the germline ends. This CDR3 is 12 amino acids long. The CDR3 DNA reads TGTGCCAGCAGCTCTAGCACAGATACGCAGTATTTT. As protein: CASSSSTDTQYF.

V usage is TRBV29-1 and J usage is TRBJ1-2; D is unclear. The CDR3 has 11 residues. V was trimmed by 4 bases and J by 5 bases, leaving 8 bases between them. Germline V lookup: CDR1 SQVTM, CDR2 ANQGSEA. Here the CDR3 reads CSVGAVYGYTF. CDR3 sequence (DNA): TGCAGCGTTGGTGCGGTTTATGGCTACACCTTC.

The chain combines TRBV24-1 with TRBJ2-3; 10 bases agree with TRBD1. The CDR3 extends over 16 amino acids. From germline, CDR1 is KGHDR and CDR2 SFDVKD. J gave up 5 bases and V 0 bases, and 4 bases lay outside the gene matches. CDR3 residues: CATSDLPGQGLDTQYF. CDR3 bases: TGTGCCACCAGTGATTTGCCGGGACAGGGGTTAGATACGCAGTATTTT.

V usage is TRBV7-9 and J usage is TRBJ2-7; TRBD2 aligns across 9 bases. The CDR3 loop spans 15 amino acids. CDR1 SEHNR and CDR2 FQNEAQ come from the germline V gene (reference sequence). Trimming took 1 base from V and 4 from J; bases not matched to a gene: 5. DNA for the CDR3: TGTGCCAGCAGCTTAGACGCTAGCGGGGTTTACGAGCAGTACTTC. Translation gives CASSLDASGVYEQYF.

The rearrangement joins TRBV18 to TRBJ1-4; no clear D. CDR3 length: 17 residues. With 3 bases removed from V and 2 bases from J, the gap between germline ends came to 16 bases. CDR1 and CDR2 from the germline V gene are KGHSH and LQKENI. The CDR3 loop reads CASSPEALSATNEKLFF. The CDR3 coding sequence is TGTGCCAGCTCACCCGAAGCCCTCTCCGCGACTAATGAAAAACTGTTTTTT.

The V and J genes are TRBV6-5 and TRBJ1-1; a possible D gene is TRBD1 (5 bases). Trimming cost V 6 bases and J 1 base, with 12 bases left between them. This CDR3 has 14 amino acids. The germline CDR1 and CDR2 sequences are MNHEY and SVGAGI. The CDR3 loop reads CASRRGGGNTEAFF. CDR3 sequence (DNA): TGTGCCAGCAGACGGGGGGGAGGGAACACTGAAGCTTTCTTT.

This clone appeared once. The CDR3 DNA follows: TGTGCCAGCAGCTCCAGGGCACTGGACACTGAAGCTTTCTTT. This translates into CASSSRALDTEAFF. The rearrangement links TRBV9 to TRBJ1-1, with D maybe TRBD1 (5 bases). The CDR3 sequence is 14 residues long. The germline gives CDR1 SGDLS, CDR2 YYNGEE. V was clipped by 4 bases and J by 3 bases, with 13 bases between them.

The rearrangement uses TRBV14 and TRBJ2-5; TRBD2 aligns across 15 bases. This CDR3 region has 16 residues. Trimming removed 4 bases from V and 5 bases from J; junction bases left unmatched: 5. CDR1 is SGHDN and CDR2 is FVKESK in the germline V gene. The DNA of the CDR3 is TGTGCCAGCAGCCCTGGACTAGCGGGAGGGGGTGAGACCCAGTACTTC. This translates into CASSPGLAGGGETQYF.